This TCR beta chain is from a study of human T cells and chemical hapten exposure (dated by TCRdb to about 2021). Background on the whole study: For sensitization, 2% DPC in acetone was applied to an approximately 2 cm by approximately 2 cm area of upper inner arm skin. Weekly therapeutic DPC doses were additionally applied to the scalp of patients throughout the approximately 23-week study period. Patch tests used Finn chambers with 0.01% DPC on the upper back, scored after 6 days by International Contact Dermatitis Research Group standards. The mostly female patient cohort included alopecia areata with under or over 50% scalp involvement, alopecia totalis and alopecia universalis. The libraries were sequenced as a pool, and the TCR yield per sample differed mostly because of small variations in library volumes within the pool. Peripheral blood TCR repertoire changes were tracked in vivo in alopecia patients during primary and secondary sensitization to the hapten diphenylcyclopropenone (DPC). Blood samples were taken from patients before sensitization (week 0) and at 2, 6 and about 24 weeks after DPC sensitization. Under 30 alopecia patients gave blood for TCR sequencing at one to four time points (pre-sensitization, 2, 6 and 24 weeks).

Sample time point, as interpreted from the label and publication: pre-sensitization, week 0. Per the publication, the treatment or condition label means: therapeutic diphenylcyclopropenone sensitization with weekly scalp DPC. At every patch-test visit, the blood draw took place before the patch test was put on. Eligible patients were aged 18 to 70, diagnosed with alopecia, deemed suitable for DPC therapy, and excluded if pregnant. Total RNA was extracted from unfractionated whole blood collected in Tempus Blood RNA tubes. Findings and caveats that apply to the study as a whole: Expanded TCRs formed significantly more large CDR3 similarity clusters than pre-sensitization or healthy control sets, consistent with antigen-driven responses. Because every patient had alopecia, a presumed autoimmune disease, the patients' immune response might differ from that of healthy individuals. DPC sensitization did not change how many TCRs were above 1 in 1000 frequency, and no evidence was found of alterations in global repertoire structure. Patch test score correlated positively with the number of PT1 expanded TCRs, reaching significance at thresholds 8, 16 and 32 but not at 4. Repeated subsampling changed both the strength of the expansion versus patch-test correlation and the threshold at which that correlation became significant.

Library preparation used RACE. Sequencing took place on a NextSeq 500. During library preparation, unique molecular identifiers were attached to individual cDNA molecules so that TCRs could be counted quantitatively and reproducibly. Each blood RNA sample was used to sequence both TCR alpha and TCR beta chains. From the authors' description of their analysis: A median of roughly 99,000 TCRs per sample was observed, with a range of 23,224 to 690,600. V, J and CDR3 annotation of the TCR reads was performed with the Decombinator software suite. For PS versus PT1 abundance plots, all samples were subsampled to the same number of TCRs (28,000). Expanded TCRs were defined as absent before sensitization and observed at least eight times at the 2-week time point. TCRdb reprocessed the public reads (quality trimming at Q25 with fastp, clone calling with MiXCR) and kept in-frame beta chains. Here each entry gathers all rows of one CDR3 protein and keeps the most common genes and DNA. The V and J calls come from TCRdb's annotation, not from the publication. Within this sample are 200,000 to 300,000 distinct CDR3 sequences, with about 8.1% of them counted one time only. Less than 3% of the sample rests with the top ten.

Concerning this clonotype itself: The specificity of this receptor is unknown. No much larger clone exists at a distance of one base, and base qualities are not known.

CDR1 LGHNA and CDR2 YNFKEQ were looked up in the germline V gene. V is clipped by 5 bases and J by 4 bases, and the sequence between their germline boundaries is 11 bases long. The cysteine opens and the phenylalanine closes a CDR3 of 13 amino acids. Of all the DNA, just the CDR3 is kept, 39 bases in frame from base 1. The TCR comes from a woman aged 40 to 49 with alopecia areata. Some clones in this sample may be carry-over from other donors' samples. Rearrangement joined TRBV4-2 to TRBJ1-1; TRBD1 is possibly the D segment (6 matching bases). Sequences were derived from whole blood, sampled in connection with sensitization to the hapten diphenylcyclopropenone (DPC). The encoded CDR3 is CASSAKGGTEAFF. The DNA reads TGTGCCAGCAGCGCAAAGGGGGGCACTGAAGCTTTCTTT.